A single sample is the source of the 17 T cell receptor beta chains below, sequenced in a study of cytomegalovirus exposure and HLA in healthy donors. Profiling relied on immunoSEQ multiplex PCR, and the TCRdb table lists in-frame clones only, not all of them. Here the sample spans fewer than 250,000 clones, about 87% being singletons. Sample: PBMCs. Every receptor here comes from a man aged 18 to 30 in good health and CMV-seronegative.

V is TRBV7-2 and J is TRBJ2-1; D is perhaps TRBD2 (6 bases). The CDR3 totals 16 residues. CDR1 SGHTA and CDR2 FQGNSA come from the germline V gene. V lost 1 base, J lost 2 bases, and 12 bases lay in between. The CDR3 nucleotides are TGTGCCAGCAGCTTAGTTAGCGGAAGCGCCTACAATGAGCAGTTCTTC. Its protein product is CASSLVSGSAYNEQFF.

This clone was seen a single time. The CDR3 DNA reads TGTGCCAGCAACAGGGGTCCCTCCGGCTATAATTCACCCCTCCACTTT. Protein sequence: CASNRGPSGYNSPLHF. The genes are TRBV5-4 and TRBJ1-6, with 7 bases identical to TRBD1. The length of the CDR3 is 16 residues. The V and J ends lost 6 bases and 3 bases, in that order; junction bases with no gene match: 9. In germline, CDR1 is SGHNT, CDR2 YYREEE (reference sequence).

This clone was found many times. The V call is TRBV2, the J call TRBJ2-2; 11 positions match TRBD2. V trimming: 4 bases; J trimming: 3 bases; junction bases outside the gene matches: 1. CDR3 length: 15 amino acids. The V gene's germline CDR1 is SNHLY and CDR2 FYNNEI. CDR3 loop: CASSVGLADTGELFF. DNA for the CDR3: TGTGCCAGCAGTGTGGGACTAGCGGACACCGGGGAGCTGTTTTTT.

The chain carries TRBV28 and TRBJ2-7, with D tentatively TRBD1 (6 bases). Germline CDR1 MDHEN, CDR2 SYDVKM. V was pared by 1 base and J by 4 bases, with 11 bases between. This CDR3 is 14 amino acids long. DNA for the CDR3: TGTGCCAGCAGTTTATTAGGGACAAATTACGAGCAGTACTTC. This sequence encodes CASSLLGTNYEQYF.

In its sample, this clone was seen once. The rearrangement joins TRBV29-1 to TRBJ2-1; 12 bases line up with TRBD2. The junction had 12 bases not matched to a gene; V was cut back by 7 bases and J by 5 bases. The CDR3 loop spans 16 amino acids. Per the germline V gene, CDR1 is SQVTM and CDR2 is ANQGSEA. Here the CDR3 reads CSGHSPTSGSHNEQFF. In DNA, the CDR3 is TGCAGCGGACATTCGCCGACTAGCGGGAGCCACAATGAGCAGTTCTTC.

The chain combines TRBV4-1 with TRBJ2-7; 8 bases match TRBD1. The germline V gene has CDR1 MGHRA and CDR2 YSYEKL. The CDR3 loop spans 14 amino acids. Losses at the gene ends were 4 bases for V and 2 bases for J; bases not matched to a gene: 4. CDR3 sequence reads: CASSPDRGPYEQYF. CDR3 nucleotides: TGCGCCAGCAGCCCTGACAGGGGTCCCTACGAGCAGTACTTC.

The V call is TRBV19, the J call TRBJ1-1; 8 bases match TRBD1. This CDR3 is 16 amino acids long. Germline V gene sequence: CDR1 LNHDA, CDR2 SQIVND (reference sequence). V lost 1 base to trimming and J lost 3 bases; unmatched junction nucleotides: 7. DNA for the CDR3: TGTGCCAGTAGTATAGGTCGACAGGGGAGGCACACTGAAGCTTTCTTT. It specifies CASSIGRQGRHTEAFF.

The chain joins TRBV6-5 to TRBJ1-2; 12 bases are shared with TRBD1. Germline V gene sequence: CDR1 MNHEY, CDR2 SVGAGI. The CDR3 length is 14 residues. J was trimmed by 6 bases and V by 6 bases; bases with no gene match: 5. The CDR3 reads CASSRDRGQDGYTF. Here the CDR3 DNA reads TGTGCCAGCAGCCGGGACAGGGGGCAGGATGGCTACACCTTC.

The V call is TRBV11-2, the J call TRBJ2-7, with a weak D call TRBD2 (7 bases). This CDR3 contains 15 residues. Per germline, CDR1 SGHAT and CDR2 FQNNGV. V was cut by 4 bases and J by 2 bases, with 15 bases left in between. The chain's CDR3 is CASSWRRGLTYEQYF. For the CDR3, the DNA is TGTGCCAGCAGCTGGAGGCGGGGGCTTACCTACGAGCAGTACTTC. Variable domain in full (rest from reference TRBV11-2 and TRBJ2-7): EAGVAQSPRYKIIEKRQSVAFWCNPISGHATLYWYQQILGQGPKLLIQFQNNGVVDDSQLPKDRFSAERLKGVDSTLKIQPAKLEDSAVYLCASSWRRGLTYEQYFGPGTRLTVT.

The chain links TRBV10-3 to TRBJ1-2; 9 bases are shared with TRBD1. V dropped 2 bases and J dropped 4; count of bases not matched to a gene: 17. The CDR3 length is 19 residues. Germline loops: CDR1 ENHRY, CDR2 SYGVKD. CDR3: CAISEGGQGDGVRSYGYTF. The CDR3 DNA sequence: TGTGCCATCAGTGAGGGGGGACAGGGAGATGGGGTCCGCAGCTATGGCTACACCTTC.

A single count supports this clone. The rearrangement uses TRBV5-4 and TRBJ2-3; 8 bases match TRBD1. The CDR3 loop spans 15 amino acids. J was trimmed by 3 bases and V by 0 bases; bases with no gene match: 3. The germline V gene encodes CDR1 SGHNT and CDR2 YYREEE (reference sequence). CDR3 residues: CASSLDWTGTDTQYF. Here the CDR3 DNA reads TGTGCCAGCAGCTTGGATTGGACAGGGACAGATACGCAGTATTTT.

The chain joins TRBV9 to TRBJ2-5, with 7 bases fitting TRBD1. The CDR3 is 16 residues long. The germline V gene has CDR1 SGDLS and CDR2 YYNGEE. V was pared by 4 bases and J by 0 bases, with 9 bases of the junction left unmatched. The CDR3: CASSPKGTEYQETQYF. Here the CDR3 DNA reads TGTGCCAGCAGCCCCAAAGGGACAGAGTACCAAGAGACCCAGTACTTC.

The rearrangement joins TRBV7-2 to TRBJ2-1; TRBD2 is a possible D gene (5 bases). The V end was cut by 1 base, the J end by 8 bases, with 12 bases between. The CDR3 is 14 amino acids. Germline V gene data show CDR1 as SGHTA and CDR2 as FQGNSA. CDR3 DNA: TGTGCCAGCAGCTTAGATTGGGGAGTGGATGAGCAGTTCTTC. Translated, it gives CASSLDWGVDEQFF.

The gene calls are TRBV29-1 and TRBJ1-2; D gene ambiguous. With 4 bases removed from V and 2 bases from J, the gap between germline ends came to 5 bases. The CDR3 has 11 residues. Germline values: CDR1 SQVTM, CDR2 ANQGSEA. The CDR3 loop reads CSVAVNYGYTF. The CDR3 region has the DNA TGCAGCGTTGCGGTGAACTATGGCTACACCTTC.

This rearrangement joins TRBV5-1 to TRBJ2-3; D perhaps matches TRBD2 (6 bases). V gave up 0 bases and J gave up 0 bases, with 11 bases separating them. The CDR3 runs to 16 residues. Looked up from germline, CDR1 is SGHRS and CDR2 is YFSETQ. DNA of the CDR3: TGCGCCAGCAGCTTGGCGTTGGGGACTAGCACAGATACGCAGTATTTT. It specifies CASSLALGTSTDTQYF.

The gene calls are TRBV15 and TRBJ2-1; D is possibly TRBD1 (6 bases). This CDR3 contains 15 residues. Deletions cut 2 bases from V and 4 bases from J, with 12 bases between. CDR1 is LNHNV, CDR2 YYDKDF, per germline (reference sequence). The CDR3 spells CATSRLQGSYNEQFF. The CDR3 coding sequence is TGTGCCACCAGCAGACTACAGGGTTCTTACAATGAGCAGTTCTTC.

Notes on this clone: A junction end diverges from the germline sequence, so it may reflect a read error. V and J are TRBV10-3 and TRBJ1-1, with 7 bases that match TRBD1. The CDR3 is 9 residues long. Germline CDR1 and CDR2: ENHRY and SYGVKD. In nucleotides, the CDR3 is TGTGCCATCGAACAGGGGAGGATCTTT. As protein: CAIEQGRIF.